This note documents a single T cell receptor (beta chain) sequence. Its antigen is not known. Using immunoSEQ multiplex PCR, the repertoire was profiled, and TCRdb retains in-frame clones only, with some absent. This sample has more than 7,500 clones, with about 97% found just once. This record comes from a study of T cell clonotyping in hematopoietic cell transplantation. Study conclusions and caveats: At the given depth, recipient repertoires were over 97% de novo clonotypes. Graft donor and pretransplant recipient Inverse Simpson Index values predicted broader posttransplant TCR diversity. Cells were unsorted, so CD4 and CD8 contributions were not separated.

Blood collection times were about day -28 and days 30, 100, 180 posttransplant. The TCR originated in a male patient between 55 and 70 years old who had an allogeneic stem cell transplant from a related donor, so the T cells may come from the graft donor. Some clones in this sample may be carry-over from other donors' samples. The material was peripheral blood mononuclear cells, obtained 100 days after allogeneic stem cell transplant.

In DNA, the CDR3 is TGCGCCAGCAGCCAAGAAGGCGGTATCGGCTACACCTTC. It translates to CASSQEGGIGYTF. The rearrangement links TRBV4-1 to TRBJ1-2; D is ambiguous. Germline V CDR1 and CDR2: MGHRA, YSYEKL. V lost 0 bases to trimming and J lost 8 bases, with 10 bases between them. This CDR3 region has 13 residues.